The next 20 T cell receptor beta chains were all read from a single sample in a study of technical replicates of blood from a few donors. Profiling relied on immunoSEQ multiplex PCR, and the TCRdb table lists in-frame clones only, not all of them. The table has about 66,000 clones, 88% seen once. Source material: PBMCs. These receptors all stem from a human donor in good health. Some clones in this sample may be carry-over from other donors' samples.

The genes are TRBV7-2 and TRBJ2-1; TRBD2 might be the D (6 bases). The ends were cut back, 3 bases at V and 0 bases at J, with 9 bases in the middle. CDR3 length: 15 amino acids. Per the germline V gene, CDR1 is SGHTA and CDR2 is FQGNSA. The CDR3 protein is CASSFGGASYNEQFF. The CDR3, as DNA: TGTGCCAGCAGCTTTGGCGGGGCCTCCTACAATGAGCAGTTCTTC. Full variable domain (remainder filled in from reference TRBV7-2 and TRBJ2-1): GAGVSQSPSNKVTEKGKDVELRCDPISGHTALYWYRQSLGQGLEFLIYFQGNSAPDKSGLPSDRFSAERTGGSVSTLTIQRTQQEDSAVYLCASSFGGASYNEQFFGPGTRLTVL.

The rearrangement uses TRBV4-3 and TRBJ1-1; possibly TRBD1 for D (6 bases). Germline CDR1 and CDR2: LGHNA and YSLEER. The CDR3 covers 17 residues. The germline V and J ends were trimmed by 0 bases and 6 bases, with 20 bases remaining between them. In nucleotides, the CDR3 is TGCGCCAGCAGCCAAGAAATATCGTCGCGGGGGCGGGCTGAAGCTTTCTTT. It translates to CASSQEISSRGRAEAFF.

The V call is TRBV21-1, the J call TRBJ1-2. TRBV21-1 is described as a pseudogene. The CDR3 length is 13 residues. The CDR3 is CASRRPGNGGYTF. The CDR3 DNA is TGTGCCAGCAGGCGGCCCGGAAATGGTGGCTACACCTTC.

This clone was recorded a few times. The CDR3 DNA is TGTGCCAGCAGTGATGAGGAGAACACTGAAGCTTTCTTT. This sequence encodes CASSDEENTEAFF. V gene TRBV2 combines with J gene TRBJ1-1; no clear D. V was cut by 3 bases and J by 1 base, with 6 bases left in between. This CDR3 is built from 13 residues. The germline CDR1 and CDR2 sequences are SNHLY and FYNNEI.

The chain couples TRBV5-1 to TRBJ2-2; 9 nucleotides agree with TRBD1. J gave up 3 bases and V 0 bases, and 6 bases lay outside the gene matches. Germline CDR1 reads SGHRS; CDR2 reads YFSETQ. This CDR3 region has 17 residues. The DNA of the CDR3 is TGCGCCAGCAGCTTGGTACAGGGGGCGATTGACACCGGGGAGCTGTTTTTT. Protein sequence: CASSLVQGAIDTGELFF.

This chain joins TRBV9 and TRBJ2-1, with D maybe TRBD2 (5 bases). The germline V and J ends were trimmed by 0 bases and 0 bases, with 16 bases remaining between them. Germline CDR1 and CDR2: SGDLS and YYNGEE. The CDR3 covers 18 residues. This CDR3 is CASSVVARSRDSYNEQFF. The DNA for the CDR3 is TGTGCCAGCAGCGTAGTGGCTAGATCGAGGGACTCCTACAATGAGCAGTTCTTC.

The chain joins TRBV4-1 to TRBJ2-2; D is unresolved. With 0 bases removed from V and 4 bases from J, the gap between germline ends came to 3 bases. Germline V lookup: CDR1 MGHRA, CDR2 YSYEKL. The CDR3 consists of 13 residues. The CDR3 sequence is CASSQDLTGELFF. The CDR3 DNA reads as TGCGCCAGCAGCCAAGACCTCACCGGGGAGCTGTTTTTT.

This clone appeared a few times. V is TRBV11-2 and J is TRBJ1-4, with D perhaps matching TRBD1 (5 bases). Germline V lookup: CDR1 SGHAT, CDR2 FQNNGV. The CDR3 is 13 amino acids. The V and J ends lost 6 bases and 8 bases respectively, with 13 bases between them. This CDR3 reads CASRGEGSEKLFF. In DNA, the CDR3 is TGTGCCAGCAGGGGGGAGGGTAGCGAAAAACTGTTTTTT.

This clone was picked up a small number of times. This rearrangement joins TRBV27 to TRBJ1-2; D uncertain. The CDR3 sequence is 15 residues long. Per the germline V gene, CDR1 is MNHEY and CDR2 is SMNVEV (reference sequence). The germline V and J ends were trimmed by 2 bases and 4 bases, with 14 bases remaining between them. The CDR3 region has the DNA TGTGCCAGCAGTTTAACTAGGGAAATCCGCTATGGCTACACCTTC. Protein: CASSLTREIRYGYTF.

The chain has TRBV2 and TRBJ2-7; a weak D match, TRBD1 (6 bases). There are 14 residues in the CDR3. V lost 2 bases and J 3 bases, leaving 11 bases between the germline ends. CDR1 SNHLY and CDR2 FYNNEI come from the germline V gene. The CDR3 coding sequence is TGTGCCAGCAGTGAACAGCAGGGGATCTACGAGCAGTACTTC. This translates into CASSEQQGIYEQYF.

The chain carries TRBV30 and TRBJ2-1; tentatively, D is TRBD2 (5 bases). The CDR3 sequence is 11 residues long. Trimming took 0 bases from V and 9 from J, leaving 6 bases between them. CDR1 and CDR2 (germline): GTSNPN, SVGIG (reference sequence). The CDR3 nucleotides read TGTGCCTGGAGTGTACGGGGTGAGCAGTTCTTC. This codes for CAWSVRGEQFF.

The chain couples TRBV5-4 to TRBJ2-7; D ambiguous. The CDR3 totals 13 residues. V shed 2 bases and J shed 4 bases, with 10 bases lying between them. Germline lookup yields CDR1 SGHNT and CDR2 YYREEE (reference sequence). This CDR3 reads CASSLSSGYEQYF. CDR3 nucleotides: TGTGCCAGCAGCTTATCTAGTGGATACGAGCAGTACTTC.

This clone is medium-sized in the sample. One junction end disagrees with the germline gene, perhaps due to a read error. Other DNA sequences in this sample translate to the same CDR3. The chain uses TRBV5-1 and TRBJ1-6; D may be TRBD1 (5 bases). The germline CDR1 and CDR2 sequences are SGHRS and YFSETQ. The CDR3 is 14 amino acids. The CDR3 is CASSLAGGYSPLHF. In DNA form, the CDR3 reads TGCGCCAGCAGTTTGGCCGGGGGTTATTCACCCCTCCACTTT.

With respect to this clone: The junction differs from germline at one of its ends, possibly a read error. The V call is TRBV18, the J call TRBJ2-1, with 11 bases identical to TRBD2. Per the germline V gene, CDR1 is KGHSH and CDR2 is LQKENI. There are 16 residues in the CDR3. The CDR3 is CASSPQGLAALNEQFF. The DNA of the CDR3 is TGTGCCAGCTCTCCACAGGGACTAGCGGCACTCAATGAGCAGTTCTTC.

CDR3 sequence: CASSQLANTGELFF. CDR3 coding DNA: TGCGCCAGCAGCCAATTAGCGAACACCGGGGAGCTGTTTTTT. This sequence joins TRBV4-3 and TRBJ2-2; D ambiguous. The CDR3 loop spans 14 amino acids. Germline V gives CDR1 LGHNA, CDR2 YSLEER. V was cut by 2 bases and J by 0 bases, with 4 bases left in between.

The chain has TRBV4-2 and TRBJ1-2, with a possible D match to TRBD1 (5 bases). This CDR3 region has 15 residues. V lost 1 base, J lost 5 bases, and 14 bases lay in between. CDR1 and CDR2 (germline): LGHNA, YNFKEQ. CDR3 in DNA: TGTGCCAGCAGCCAAGGGATACAGGAGACATATGGCTACACCTTC. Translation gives CASSQGIQETYGYTF.

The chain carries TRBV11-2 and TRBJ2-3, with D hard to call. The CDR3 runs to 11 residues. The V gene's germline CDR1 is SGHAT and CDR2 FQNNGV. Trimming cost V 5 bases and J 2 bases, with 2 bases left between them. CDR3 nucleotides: TGTGCCAGCAGCCACACAGATACGCAGTATTTT. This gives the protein CASSHTDTQYF.

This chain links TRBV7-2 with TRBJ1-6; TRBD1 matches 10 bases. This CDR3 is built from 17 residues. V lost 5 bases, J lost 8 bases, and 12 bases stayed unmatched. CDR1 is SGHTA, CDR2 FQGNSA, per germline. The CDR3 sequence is CASSPGTGVMRHSPLHF. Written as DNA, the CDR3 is TGTGCCAGCAGCCCAGGGACAGGGGTGATGCGACATTCACCCCTCCACTTT.

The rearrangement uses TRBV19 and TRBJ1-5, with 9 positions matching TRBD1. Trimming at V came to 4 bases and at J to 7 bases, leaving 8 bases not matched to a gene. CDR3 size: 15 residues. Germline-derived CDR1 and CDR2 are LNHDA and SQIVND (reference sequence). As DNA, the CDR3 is TGTGCCAGTAGTACACCGGGACAGGGCGGGCAGCCCCAGCATTTT. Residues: CASSTPGQGGQPQHF.

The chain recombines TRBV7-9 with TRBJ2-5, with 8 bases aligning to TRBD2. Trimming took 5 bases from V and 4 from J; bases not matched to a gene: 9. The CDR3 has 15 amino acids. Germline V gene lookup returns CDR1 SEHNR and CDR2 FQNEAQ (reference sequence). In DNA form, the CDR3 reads TGTGCCAGCAGCACATGGTCGGGAGGGGCAGAGACCCAGTACTTC. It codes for CASSTWSGGAETQYF.